A selection of T cell receptor beta chains follows, all from one sample in a study of OX40 agonist ivuxolimab in advanced cancers. Data came from immunoSEQ multiplex PCR; TCRdb stores just in-frame clones and leaves some out. The sample has about 80,000 clones, around nine tenths seen once. Sample: CD4+ or CD8+ T cells sorted from blood, taken in a trial of the OX40 agonist ivuxolimab. These receptors were collected from an adult with an advanced solid tumor such as melanoma, head and neck, liver or kidney cancer. Both conserved end residues are part of each CDR3. The order of the fields is V gene, CDR3 length, D gene, J gene, CDR3 protein. D genes are given only for firm matches.

>TRBV7-2|14|.|TRBJ1-2
CASSRTGINYGYTF
>TRBV5-1|14|.|TRBJ2-3
CASRVGASTDTQYF
>TRBV28|18|TRBD1|TRBJ2-1
CASSSQPGQGDFSNEQFF
>TRBV28|20|TRBD1|TRBJ1-5
CASSLWSFDLGGLSNQPQHF
>TRBV18|11|.|TRBJ2-1
CASSPGDEQFF
>TRBV27|16|.|TRBJ1-5
CASPGRLGYSNQPQHF
>TRBV7-3|14|.|TRBJ2-1
CASSLTSSDNEQFF
>TRBV4-1|16|TRBD1|TRBJ2-2
CASSLGQGEVAGELFF
>TRBV19|15|TRBD2|TRBJ2-1
CASSTTSGGKYEQFF
>TRBV6-5|13|.|TRBJ1-5
CASRGGLGQPQHF
>TRBV12-5|16|TRBD1|TRBJ2-3
CASGFDDRAHADTQYF
>TRBV7-3|15|TRBD2|TRBJ2-3
CASSLLAGDTDTQYF
>TRBV6-1|16|.|TRBJ2-3
CASSEKQGFHTDTQYF
>TRBV6-1|14|.|TRBJ2-3
CASRVTLSTDTQYF
>TRBV5-5|13|.|TRBJ1-2
CASSSGQIHGYTF
>TRBV4-3|13|.|TRBJ1-5
CASSPGRNQPQHF
>TRBV5-1|13|.|TRBJ2-1
CASHEPDYNEQFF
>TRBV5-5|17|TRBD1|TRBJ1-2
CASSLAPRQGADYGYTF
>TRBV28|12|.|TRBJ2-3
CASSPTGDTQYF
>TRBV7-9|16|.|TRBJ2-1
CASSARGGRSYNEQFF